The 18 T cell receptor beta chains reported below all come from one sample, sequenced in a study of blood T cell repertoires in COVID-19. Clones were read by immunoSEQ multiplex PCR, and TCRdb kept only the in-frame ones, dropping some. The repertoire consists of 200,000 to 300,000 clones, with around 89% occurring once and the leading ten covering around 6.6%. Specimen: peripheral blood. These receptors all come from a woman between 25 and 40 years old with COVID-19, enrolled during active disease.

In its sample, this clone was seen once. The chain carries TRBV18 and TRBJ1-3; D perhaps matches TRBD1 (5 bases). V lost 3 bases, J lost 0 bases, and 6 bases lay in between. The germline CDR1 and CDR2 sequences are KGHSH and LQKENI. CDR3 length equals 14 residues. This CDR3 is CASSPRDSGNTIYF. The CDR3 DNA is TGTGCCAGCTCACCCAGGGACTCTGGAAACACCATATATTTT. The full variable domain, with the rest looked up from reference TRBV18 and TRBJ1-3, is NAGVMQNPRHLVRRRGQEARLRCSPMKGHSHVYWYRQLPEEGLKFMVYLQKENIIDESGMPKERFSAEFPKEGPSILRIQQVVRGDSAAYFCASSPRDSGNTIYFGEGSWLTVV.

This sequence joins TRBV13 and TRBJ2-7; possible D gene TRBD1, 6 bases. The CDR3 runs to 14 residues. CDR1 PRHDT and CDR2 FYEKMQ come from the germline V gene (reference sequence). Trimming pared 3 bases from V and 3 bases from J, leaving 12 bases between. The CDR3 DNA reads TGTGCCAGCAGCTTGGGTAGGGGGATCTACGAGCAGTACGTC. Translated: CASSLGRGIYEQYV.

V and J are TRBV5-1 and TRBJ2-1; 9 positions match TRBD2. Losses at the gene ends were 5 bases for V and 3 bases for J; bases not matched to a gene: 12. The CDR3 covers 17 residues. Germline V gene data show CDR1 as SGHRS and CDR2 as YFSETQ. CDR3 coding DNA: TGCGCCAGCAGTTGGGGGAGCGGGGGGACCGACTACAATGAGCAGTTCTTC. Translated: CASSWGSGGTDYNEQFF.

The chain combines TRBV28 with TRBJ2-7, with D uncertain. Trimming pared 8 bases from V and 3 bases from J, leaving 14 bases between. The CDR3 totals 13 residues. Germline-derived CDR1 and CDR2 are MDHEN and SYDVKM. The DNA for the CDR3 is TGTGCCAGCGGTCCTCTTGCGAGCTACGAGCAGTACTTC. Translated: CASGPLASYEQYF.

The CDR3 sequence is CATTTAGAYEQYF. CDR3 DNA: TGTGCCACCACCACCGCGGGGGCCTACGAGCAGTACTTC. The rearrangement joins TRBV15 to TRBJ2-7; the match to TRBD2 covers 7 bases. The V and J ends lost 7 bases and 2 bases, in that order; junction bases with no gene match: 5. The CDR3 loop spans 13 amino acids. The germline gives CDR1 LNHNV, CDR2 YYDKDF (reference sequence).

The V call is TRBV7-2, the J call TRBJ1-1; tentatively, D is TRBD1 (5 bases). V was cut by 5 bases and J by 1 base, with 11 bases left in between. This CDR3 spans 14 amino acids. Germline CDR1 reads SGHTA; CDR2 reads FQGNSA. CDR3 sequence: CASSRRRGNTEAFF. CDR3 sequence (DNA): TGTGCCAGCAGCCGGAGAAGGGGGAACACTGAAGCTTTCTTT.

The V call is TRBV7-9, the J call TRBJ1-3; D gene ambiguous. Per germline, CDR1 SEHNR and CDR2 FQNEAQ (reference sequence). V dropped 1 base and J dropped 0 bases, with 13 bases sitting between them. This CDR3 comprises 17 residues. The CDR3: CASSLGSGSVSGNTIYF. As DNA, the CDR3 is TGTGCCAGCAGCTTAGGATCGGGAAGCGTCTCTGGAAACACCATATATTTT.

V gene TRBV3-1 (or the pseudogene TRBV3-2) combines with J gene TRBJ1-1; D perhaps matches TRBD1 (5 bases). This CDR3 has 14 amino acids. V was trimmed by 0 bases and J by 5 bases, leaving 10 bases between them. Germline V gene lookup returns CDR1 LGHDT and CDR2 YNNKEL (reference sequence). This chain's CDR3 is CASSQEGRGTEAFF. CDR3 in DNA: TGTGCCAGCAGCCAAGAGGGGCGCGGTACTGAAGCTTTCTTT.

The chain couples TRBV5-4 to TRBJ1-1; D gene unclear. Trimming pared 3 bases from V and 11 bases from J, leaving 11 bases between. This CDR3 has 11 amino acids. Germline-derived CDR1 and CDR2 are SGHNT and YYREEE (reference sequence). In DNA form, the CDR3 reads TGTGCCAGCAGCTCAGCGACGAGGGCTTTCTTT. This sequence encodes CASSSATRAFF.

The chain carries TRBV11-2 and TRBJ1-2; D uncertain. V lost 5 bases and J lost 10, with 23 bases in between. Germline V CDR1 and CDR2: SGHAT, FQNNGV. The CDR3 spans 15 residues. For the CDR3, the DNA is TGTGCCAGCAGCCCGACACAGTATCGGTTTATCGACTACACCTTC. Amino acids: CASSPTQYRFIDYTF.

The chain joins TRBV18 to TRBJ1-6; no definite D call. V lost 3 bases and J lost 9, with 21 bases in between. The germline CDR1 and CDR2 sequences are KGHSH and LQKENI. This CDR3 has 17 amino acids. The chain's CDR3 is CASSPFALAGGTSPLHF. The CDR3, as DNA: TGTGCCAGCTCACCCTTTGCCCTTGCCGGCGGTACTTCACCCCTCCACTTT.

On this clone: The junction departs from germline at one end; a sequencing error may be responsible. The chain couples TRBV27 to TRBJ2-3; 15 positions agree with TRBD2. Germline V CDR1 and CDR2: MNHEY, SMNVEV (reference sequence). The CDR3 sequence is 18 residues long. This chain's CDR3 is CASSLSGTSGGSTDTQYF. CDR3 DNA: TGTGCCAGCAGTCTATCCGGGACTAGCGGGGGGAGCACAGATACGCAGTATTTT.

The chain couples TRBV4-3 to TRBJ2-1; 10 nucleotides agree with TRBD2. The CDR3 contains 19 residues. Germline values: CDR1 LGHNA, CDR2 YSLEER. V lost 0 bases, J lost 0 bases, and 8 bases stayed unmatched. The chain's CDR3 is CASSQDLSGRVTSYNEQFF. DNA for the CDR3: TGCGCCAGCAGCCAAGATCTAAGCGGGAGGGTAACCTCCTACAATGAGCAGTTCTTC.

The chain carries TRBV4-1 and TRBJ2-2; 11 bases match TRBD2. The CDR3 totals 17 residues. J lost 1 base, V lost 4 bases, and 5 bases had no gene match. The germline CDR1 and CDR2 sequences are MGHRA and YSYEKL. The CDR3 DNA sequence: TGCGCCAGCAGCCCCATAGGACTAGCGGGGAACACCGGGGAGCTGTTTTTT. It specifies CASSPIGLAGNTGELFF.

CDR3 in amino acids: CASSESNRVHEQYV. The CDR3 nucleotides are TGTGCCAGCAGTGAAAGCAACAGGGTACACGAGCAGTACGTC. The V and J genes are TRBV2 and TRBJ2-7; maybe TRBD1 (6 bases). Germline-derived CDR1 and CDR2 are SNHLY and FYNNEI. Trimming stripped 2 bases from V and 5 bases from J, with 13 bases between. The CDR3 loop spans 14 amino acids.

The chain combines TRBV7-9 with TRBJ1-2; 7 nucleotides align to TRBD1. CDR3 size: 15 residues. V gave up 1 base and J gave up 4 bases; unmatched junction bases: 6. The germline CDR1 and CDR2 sequences are SEHNR and FQNEAQ (reference sequence). The CDR3 region is CASSLEDRAFYGYTF. CDR3 bases: TGTGCCAGCAGCTTAGAAGACAGGGCCTTCTATGGCTACACCTTC.

The chain uses TRBV19 and TRBJ2-2, with 9 bases aligning to TRBD2. Trimming took 6 bases from V and 1 from J; bases not matched to a gene: 0. This CDR3 has 14 amino acids. Per germline, CDR1 LNHDA and CDR2 SQIVND (reference sequence). The CDR3 nucleotides read TGTGCCAGTAGGACTAGCGGGAACACCGGGGAGCTGTTTTTT. Protein sequence: CASRTSGNTGELFF.

The chain has TRBV6-1 and TRBJ1-5; D uncertain. V shed 1 base and J shed 5 bases, with 12 bases lying between them. The CDR3 covers 15 residues. Looked up from germline, CDR1 is MNHNS and CDR2 is SASEGT. The DNA for the CDR3 is TGTGCCAGCAGTGAAGAGGGAGGGCGGCATCAGCCCCAGCATTTT. It specifies CASSEEGGRHQPQHF.